The 7 T cell receptor beta chains below all came from one sample that was sequenced in a study of cytomegalovirus exposure and HLA in healthy donors. In the PCR, 60 Vbeta and 13 Jbeta primers were used. Clones were read by immunoSEQ multiplex PCR, and TCRdb kept only the in-frame ones, dropping some. The sample totals 40,000 to 60,000 clones. Input material: PBMCs. These receptors were collected from a female donor in good health and CMV-seronegative.

V is TRBV18 and J is TRBJ2-7; 8 bases match TRBD1. CDR3 length: 15 residues. V trimming: 6 bases; J trimming: 1 base; junction bases outside the gene matches: 8. CDR1 is KGHSH, CDR2 LQKENI, per germline. Here the CDR3 reads CASSVSGQGSYEQYF. The CDR3 nucleotides are TGTGCCAGCTCGGTATCCGGACAGGGTTCCTACGAGCAGTACTTC.

This rearrangement joins TRBV30 to TRBJ2-1; 8 nucleotides match TRBD2. The CDR3 loop spans 15 amino acids. Germline CDR1 GTSNPN, CDR2 SVGIG (reference sequence). V lost 0 bases and J lost 9; bases outside the gene matches: 10. DNA for the CDR3: TGTGCCTGGAGTGTAGGGGCGAGGGCGGGGGGTGAGCAGTTCTTC. Its protein product is CAWSVGARAGGEQFF. The variable domain in full, with the rest retrieved from reference TRBV30 and TRBJ2-1, is SQTIHQWPATLVQPVGSPLSLECTVEGTSNPNLYWYRQAAGRGLQLLFYSVGIGQISSEVPQNLSASRPQDRQFILSSKKLLLSDSGFYLCAWSVGARAGGEQFFGPGTRLTVL.

This chain uses TRBV25-1 with TRBJ2-3; 7 bases are a match to TRBD2. CDR3 size: 16 residues. V shed 2 bases, J shed 1 base, and the junction held 6 bases outside the gene matches. CDR1 and CDR2 from the germline V gene are MGHDK and SYGVNS. CDR3 sequence reads: CASSEALLAGTDTQYF. The DNA for the CDR3 is TGTGCCAGCAGTGAAGCTCTCCTAGCGGGCACAGATACGCAGTATTTT.

This rearrangement joins TRBV28 to TRBJ2-7; 10 nucleotides line up with TRBD2. The CDR3 extends over 16 amino acids. Trimming cost V 5 bases and J 3 bases; bases outside gene matches: 10. The germline V gene has CDR1 MDHEN and CDR2 SYDVKM. DNA of the CDR3: TGTGCCAGCAGTCCCCTAGGACTAGCGGCCCACTACGAGCAGTACTTC. Amino acids: CASSPLGLAAHYEQYF.

J is TRBJ1-4 and V is TRBV11-2; 7 positions agree with TRBD1. Germline V gene lookup returns CDR1 SGHAT and CDR2 FQNNGV. With V trimmed by 5 bases and J by 8 bases, 5 bases remained unmatched. The CDR3 has 13 amino acids. This CDR3 reads CASSPGQTEKLFF. CDR3 nucleotide sequence: TGTGCCAGCAGCCCGGGACAGACGGAAAAACTGTTTTTT.

This chain links TRBV29-1 with TRBJ1-2, with 8 positions matching TRBD1. CDR1 and CDR2 from the germline V gene are SQVTM and ANQGSEA. This CDR3 comprises 15 residues. Germline trimming cut 3 bases from V and 4 bases from J; bases unmatched to any gene: 10. The CDR3 nucleotides are TGCAGCGTTGAGCCTTCCGGGACAGGATTCTATGGCTACACCTTC. Translating it yields CSVEPSGTGFYGYTF. Based on the CDR3 plus reference TRBV29-1 and TRBJ1-2, the full variable domain is SAVISQKPSRDICQRGTSLTIQCQVDSQVTMMFWYRQQPGQSLTLIATANQGSEATYESGFVIDKFPISRPNLTFSTLTVSNMSPEDSSIYLCSVEPSGTGFYGYTFGSGTRLTVV.

The gene calls are TRBV15 and TRBJ2-7; the D is unclear. Trimming removed 5 bases from V and 6 bases from J, with 23 bases in between. Germline CDR1 reads LNHNV; CDR2 reads YYDKDF (reference sequence). This CDR3 has 16 residues. CDR3 nucleotide sequence: TGTGCCACCAGCGGCCCATCCCGGGTAGCTGGCGGCGAGCAGTACTTC. Its translation: CATSGPSRVAGGEQYF.